These 4 T cell receptor beta chains came from one sample sequenced in a study of early T cells in non-severe SARS-CoV-2 infection. TCRdb analysed the 5' RACE reads with MiXCR anew, one entry per CDR3 protein. The sample lists about 36,000 distinct CDR3 sequences, just under 4% seen once, with about a tenth in the top ten. The sequenced material came from whole blood. These receptors came from an adult who was a healthcare worker with PCR-confirmed SARS-CoV-2 infection or an uninfected control (not recorded which).

The chain combines TRBV19 with TRBJ2-1; D not resolved. Germline lookup yields CDR1 LNHDA and CDR2 SQIVND (reference sequence). V lost 1 base and J 6 bases, leaving 7 bases between the germline ends. The CDR3 is 13 residues long. The CDR3 protein is CASSIVWGNEQFF. Here the CDR3 DNA reads TGTGCCAGTAGTATAGTATGGGGCAATGAGCAGTTCTTC.

This clonotype has ten or more counts. J is TRBJ1-1 and V is TRBV20-1, with 9 bases lining up with TRBD1. V was pared by 5 bases and J by 0 bases, with 7 bases of the junction left unmatched. CDR1 is DFQATT and CDR2 is SNEGSKA in the germline V gene (reference sequence). The CDR3 is 15 residues long. In DNA, the CDR3 is TGCAGTGCTCCCCGGACAGGGGCGATGAACACTGAAGCTTTCTTT. This encodes CSAPRTGAMNTEAFF.

In its sample, this clonotype was seen many times. The chain employs TRBV4-3 and TRBJ2-1, with D tentatively TRBD1 (6 bases). CDR1 is LGHNA, CDR2 YSLEER, per germline. The CDR3 runs to 16 residues. The V gene lost 5 bases and the J gene lost 0 bases, with 14 bases spanning the gap. The CDR3 nucleotides read TGCGCCAGCAGCTGGGGAACAGGGTCCTCCTACAATGAGCAGTTCTTC. This translates into CASSWGTGSSYNEQFF.

This clonotype was seen many times. V gene TRBV7-3 combines with J gene TRBJ2-3; perhaps TRBD2 as D (5 bases). This CDR3 is 14 amino acids long. Germline values: CDR1 SGHTA, CDR2 FQGTGA. The ends were cut back, 3 bases at V and 2 bases at J, with 9 bases in the middle. This CDR3 is CASSFGGATDTQYF. The DNA of the CDR3 is TGTGCCAGCAGCTTTGGAGGAGCCACAGATACGCAGTATTTT.